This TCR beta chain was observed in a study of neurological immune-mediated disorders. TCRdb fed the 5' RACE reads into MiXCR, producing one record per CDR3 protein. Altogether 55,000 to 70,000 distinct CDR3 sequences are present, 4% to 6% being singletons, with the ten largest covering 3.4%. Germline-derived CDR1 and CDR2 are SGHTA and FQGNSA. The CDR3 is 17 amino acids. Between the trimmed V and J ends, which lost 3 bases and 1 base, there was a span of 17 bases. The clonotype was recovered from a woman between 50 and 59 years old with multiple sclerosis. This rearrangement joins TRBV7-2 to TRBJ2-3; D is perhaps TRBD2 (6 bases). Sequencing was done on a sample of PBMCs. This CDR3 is CASSFAGLAGRTDTQYF. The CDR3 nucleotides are TGTGCCAGCAGCTTCGCGGGATTAGCCGGCCGCACAGATACGCAGTATTTT.